This entry lists 21 T cell receptor beta chains sequenced from one sample in a study of T cell responses to AZD1222 COVID-19 vaccine. Method: immunoSEQ multiplex PCR; TCRdb's copy keeps in-frame clones and lacks some. In the table there are 150,000 to 200,000 clones, 92% of which are singletons. Here the sequenced sample was peripheral blood, taken on day 0 of AZD1222 vaccination. These receptors came from an adult in good health.

This clone appeared once. This rearrangement joins TRBV6-4 to TRBJ1-6, with a possible D match to TRBD1 (6 bases). CDR1 and CDR2 (germline): MRHNA, SNTAGT. The V end lost 3 bases, the J end lost 8 bases, and 17 bases lay between the germline ends. This CDR3 contains 16 residues. CDR3 DNA sequence: TGTGCCAGCAGTGAAGGGTATGGAGGGGGACATTCACCCCTCCACTTT. This encodes CASSEGYGGGHSPLHF.

The chain is built from TRBV9 and TRBJ2-3; 11 nucleotides match TRBD2. Germline V gene lookup returns CDR1 SGDLS and CDR2 YYNGEE. CDR3 length: 16 amino acids. The junction had 7 bases not matched to a gene; V was cut back by 4 bases and J by 3 bases. The CDR3 is CASSFQLAGVTDTQYF. CDR3 bases: TGTGCCAGCAGCTTCCAACTAGCGGGAGTTACAGATACGCAGTATTTT.

In DNA form, the CDR3 reads TGTGCCAGCAGCCCCGGGACAGGGGGAGAGACCCAGTACTTC. Amino acid sequence: CASSPGTGGETQYF. The rearrangement links TRBV7-8 to TRBJ2-5; 11 bases align to TRBD1. The CDR3 consists of 14 residues. With 5 bases clipped from V and 4 bases from J, the junction kept 3 bases outside the gene matches. The germline gives CDR1 SGHVS, CDR2 FQNEAQ.

The genes are TRBV10-3 and TRBJ2-7, with D unclear. Trimming left V 1 base short and J 5 bases short, with 6 bases between. Germline CDR1 ENHRY, CDR2 SYGVKD. This CDR3 comprises 12 residues. The CDR3 region has the DNA TGTGCCATCAGTGAGTTCTTCCACGAGCAGTACTTC. This sequence encodes CAISEFFHEQYF.

The rearrangement uses TRBV16 and TRBJ2-5, with unresolved D. CDR1 KGHSY and CDR2 FQNENV come from the germline V gene. The CDR3 spans 14 residues. Trimming took 3 bases from V and 4 from J, leaving 12 bases between them. CDR3 amino acids: CASSHWSQRETQYF. The CDR3 DNA is TGTGCCAGCAGCCATTGGTCCCAACGAGAGACCCAGTACTTC.

V usage is TRBV6-1 and J usage is TRBJ1-5, with 8 bases fitting TRBD1. V gave up 4 bases and J gave up 3 bases; unmatched junction bases: 14. The CDR3 sequence is 18 residues long. Per the germline V gene, CDR1 is MNHNS and CDR2 is SASEGT. The CDR3 spells CASSAHWTGWLVNQPQHF. The CDR3 region has the DNA TGTGCCAGCAGTGCCCATTGGACAGGGTGGCTGGTCAATCAGCCCCAGCATTTT.

The V gene is TRBV5-1, the J gene TRBJ2-2, with D perhaps matching TRBD1 or TRBD2 (5 bases each). The CDR3 totals 15 residues. V was pared by 0 bases and J by 4 bases, with 10 bases between. Germline CDR1 is SGHRS and CDR2 is YFSETQ. CDR3 bases: TGCGCCAGCAGCTTGGGACCTGGGGGCACCGGGGAGCTGTTTTTT. As protein: CASSLGPGGTGELFF.

V is TRBV30 and J is TRBJ1-2, with D uncertain. This CDR3 has 15 amino acids. Trimming left V 3 bases short and J 3 bases short, with 17 bases between. Germline values: CDR1 GTSNPN, CDR2 SVGIG (reference sequence). CDR3 coding DNA: TGTGCCTGGAGCCCCGGAGGGAGGGTTTACTATGGCTACACCTTC. Its translation: CAWSPGGRVYYGYTF. Based on the CDR3 plus reference TRBV30 and TRBJ1-2, the full variable domain is SQTIHQWPATLVQPVGSPLSLECTVEGTSNPNLYWYRQAAGRGLQLLFYSVGIGQISSEVPQNLSASRPQDRQFILSSKKLLLSDSGFYLCAWSPGGRVYYGYTFGSGTRLTVV.

This chain connects TRBV4-2 to TRBJ2-2; D could derive from TRBD1 or TRBD2 (5 bases each). V lost 7 bases to trimming and J lost 1 base, with 13 bases between them. The CDR3 covers 15 residues. Germline CDR1 LGHNA, CDR2 YNFKEQ. CDR3 coding DNA: TGTGCCAGCAACCCCGGGACGCGGAACACCGGGGAGCTGTTTTTT. Translation: CASNPGTRNTGELFF.

The V gene is TRBV21-1, the J gene TRBJ2-1; no DNA check was done on the table's D call, TRBD2. TRBV21-1 is tagged as a pseudogene. This CDR3 has 16 amino acids. CDR3 coding DNA: TGTGCCAGCAGCAATCCCGTAGCGGGGCGGTACAATGAGCAGTTCTTC. As protein: CASSNPVAGRYNEQFF.

The chain's CDR3 is CASSQDVYRIGGMGYEQYF. The CDR3 region has the DNA TGTGCCAGCAGCCAAGATGTCTACCGTATTGGGGGCATGGGGTACGAGCAGTACTTC. This chain uses TRBV14 with TRBJ2-7; TRBD1 is a possible D gene (6 bases). The length of the CDR3 is 19 residues. V lost 0 bases to trimming and J lost 4 bases, with 25 bases between them. From germline, CDR1 is SGHDN and CDR2 FVKESK.

The rearrangement links TRBV10-3 to TRBJ1-2; D is unclear. This CDR3 comprises 15 residues. V was clipped by 0 bases and J by 4 bases, with 12 bases between them. Germline-derived CDR1 and CDR2 are ENHRY and SYGVKD. CDR3 nucleotide sequence: TGTGCCATCAGTGAGTCCGTTACAAGTCTCTATGGCTACACCTTC. Translation: CAISESVTSLYGYTF.

The chain uses TRBV5-4 and TRBJ1-1; D not resolved. The CDR3 runs 12 residues. Trimming took off 3 bases at V and 7 bases at J, with 10 bases between the two ends. Germline V gene lookup returns CDR1 SGHNT and CDR2 YYREEE (reference sequence). The CDR3 region is CASSSRVGEAFF. For the CDR3, the DNA is TGTGCCAGCAGCTCGCGGGTCGGTGAAGCTTTCTTT.

The table lists this clone with a few counts. J is TRBJ2-1 and V is TRBV7-8, with D unresolved. The germline gives CDR1 SGHVS, CDR2 FQNEAQ. CDR3 size: 17 residues. V was shortened by 5 bases and J by 0 bases, with 17 bases between the two germline ends. The CDR3 loop reads CASSASVRMSSYNEQFF. CDR3 nucleotides: TGTGCCAGCAGCGCCTCTGTGCGGATGAGCTCCTACAATGAGCAGTTCTTC.

The rearrangement uses TRBV14 and TRBJ2-2, with 7 bases that match TRBD1. With V trimmed by 4 bases and J by 2 bases, 4 bases remained unmatched. The germline V gene has CDR1 SGHDN and CDR2 FVKESK. The CDR3 length is 15 residues. CDR3 DNA sequence: TGTGCCAGCAGCCTCGACAGGGCTAACACCGGGGAGCTGTTTTTT. Residues: CASSLDRANTGELFF.

The rearrangement joins TRBV7-9 to TRBJ2-3, with 8 bases matching TRBD1. Germline V gene sequence: CDR1 SEHNR, CDR2 FQNEAQ (reference sequence). The CDR3 is 14 residues long. V dropped 6 bases and J dropped 5; count of bases not matched to a gene: 7. The CDR3 region is CASSFTGGVDTQYF. In DNA, the CDR3 is TGTGCCAGCAGTTTTACAGGGGGTGTAGATACGCAGTATTTT.

The J gene is TRBJ1-2, the V gene TRBV28; the D gene is possibly TRBD1 (5 bases). This CDR3 spans 11 amino acids. Per germline, CDR1 MDHEN and CDR2 SYDVKM. Deletions cut 2 bases from V and 14 bases from J, with 12 bases between. The CDR3 region is CASSLGTDKTF. CDR3 in DNA: TGTGCCAGCAGTTTAGGGACCGACAAGACCTTC.

This clone showed up just once. The chain recombines TRBV19 with TRBJ1-1, with D possibly being TRBD1 (5 bases). Looked up from germline, CDR1 is LNHDA and CDR2 is SQIVND (reference sequence). CDR3 size: 15 residues. The V gene lost 4 bases and the J gene lost 5 bases, with 17 bases spanning the gap. Here the CDR3 DNA reads TGTGCCAGTAGTACCGGGGGAGGCGCGAGAACTGAAGCTTTCTTT. It yields the protein CASSTGGGARTEAFF.

This chain links TRBV4-1 with TRBJ1-5; D possibly corresponds to TRBD1 (5 bases). In germline, CDR1 is MGHRA, CDR2 YSYEKL. Between the trimmed V and J ends, which lost 0 bases and 4 bases, there was a span of 13 bases. The CDR3 spans 16 residues. The CDR3 sequence is CASSQEGRVGNQPQHF. The CDR3 DNA reads TGCGCCAGCAGCCAAGAGGGCAGGGTTGGGAATCAGCCCCAGCATTTT.

This sequence joins TRBV5-1 and TRBJ2-1; D may be TRBD2 (6 bases). Germline values: CDR1 SGHRS, CDR2 YFSETQ. The CDR3 runs to 14 residues. Between the trimmed V and J ends, which lost 4 bases and 3 bases, there was a span of 11 bases. In nucleotides, the CDR3 is TGCGCCAGCAGCGTTCGGGGGAGCTACAATGAGCAGTTCTTC. This codes for CASSVRGSYNEQFF.

V and J are TRBV5-4 and TRBJ2-7; TRBD1 aligns across 8 bases. In germline, CDR1 is SGHNT, CDR2 YYREEE (reference sequence). V trimming: 4 bases; J trimming: 1 base; junction bases outside the gene matches: 7. The CDR3 has 15 residues. The CDR3 region is CASSGGQGRSYEQYF. DNA for the CDR3: TGTGCCAGCAGCGGCGGACAGGGAAGGTCCTACGAGCAGTACTTC.